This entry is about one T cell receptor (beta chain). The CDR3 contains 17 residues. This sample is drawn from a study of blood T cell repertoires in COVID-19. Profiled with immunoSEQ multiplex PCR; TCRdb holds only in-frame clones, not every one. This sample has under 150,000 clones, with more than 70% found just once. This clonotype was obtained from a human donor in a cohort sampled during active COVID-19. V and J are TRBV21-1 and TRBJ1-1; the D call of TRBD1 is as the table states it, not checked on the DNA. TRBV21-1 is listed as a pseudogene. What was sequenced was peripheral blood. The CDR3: CASSNSETEDLNTEAFF. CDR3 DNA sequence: TGTGCCAGCAGCAACTCTGAGACAGAAGATTTGAACACTGAAGCTTTCTTT.